The entry below gives a single T cell receptor (beta chain) sequence along with its context. Method: immunoSEQ multiplex PCR; TCRdb's copy keeps in-frame clones and lacks some. The sample yields millions of clones, roughly 95% seen once. The sample is drawn from a study of shared clonotypes between healthy human individuals. Across the study: Each donor's CD8 memory used one plate, CD8 naive two, each CD4 subset three.

The sample was naive CD4+ T cells sorted from blood. As to subset: CD45RA+ positively selected. The clonotype was recovered from a man aged 18 to 30 in good health.

The CDR3 DNA is TGTGCCAGCAGCGTAGGGGAGAGATACGAGCAGTACTTC. Translation: CASSVGERYEQYF. The rearrangement joins TRBV9 to TRBJ2-7; the D gene is possibly TRBD2 (5 bases). Trimming removed 0 bases from V and 4 bases from J, with 8 bases in between. Germline V CDR1 and CDR2: SGDLS, YYNGEE. The CDR3 totals 13 residues.